This T cell receptor (beta chain) was sequenced for a study of response to subunit inactivated influenza vaccine. Via MiXCR, TCRdb re-called the RT-PCR reads, giving one row per CDR3 protein. The data hold about 540,000 distinct CDR3 sequences, with 12% to 15% observed a single time. Points on this clonotype: The target antigen is unknown.

Study-wide results and caveats: Authors suggested that a seasonal influenza vaccination recruits few new T cells each time.

This sequence originates from a man aged 50 to 60 who received an inactivated influenza vaccine. Specimen: PBMCs from blood, collected approximately 13 days after vaccination.

CDR3 bases: TGTGCCAGCAGCGCGGCCGGGACAACCATCAAGGACCAGTACTTC. Amino acid sequence: CASSAAGTTIKDQYF. V gene TRBV9 combines with J gene TRBJ2-5; D may be TRBD1 (6 bases). Trimming pared 3 bases from V and 10 bases from J, leaving 22 bases between. Germline V CDR1 and CDR2: SGDLS, YYNGEE. The CDR3 covers 15 residues.